What follows are 25 T cell receptor beta chains derived from one specimen sequenced in a study of shared clonotypes between healthy human individuals. Data came from immunoSEQ multiplex PCR; TCRdb stores just in-frame clones and leaves some out. Among approximately 1.5 million clones listed, under 99% were seen once. Material: naive CD4+ T cells sorted from blood. Subset here: CD45RA+ positively selected. The receptor set was obtained from a young man in good health.

In this sample, this clone turned up once. V usage is TRBV28 and J usage is TRBJ2-7; 8 nucleotides match TRBD2. Trimming removed 4 bases from V and 2 bases from J; junction bases left unmatched: 7. Germline values: CDR1 MDHEN, CDR2 SYDVKM. The CDR3 consists of 15 residues. The CDR3 region is CASSWLRGGTYEQYF. CDR3 nucleotide sequence: TGTGCCAGCAGTTGGCTACGGGGGGGGACCTACGAGCAGTACTTC.

The J gene is TRBJ2-7, the V gene TRBV5-4, with TRBD1 matching 8 bases. This CDR3 region has 13 residues. Trimming took 6 bases from V and 0 from J; bases not matched to a gene: 2. The germline V gene encodes CDR1 SGHNT and CDR2 YYREEE (reference sequence). The CDR3 coding sequence is TGTGCCAGCACAGGACAGGGCTCCTACGAGCAGTACTTC. This sequence encodes CASTGQGSYEQYF.

The V gene is TRBV10-2, the J gene TRBJ2-5; either TRBD1 or TRBD2 may supply D (5 bases each). The CDR3 sequence is 15 residues long. The ends were cut back, 6 bases at V and 1 base at J, with 15 bases in the middle. Per the germline V gene, CDR1 is WSHSY and CDR2 is SAAADI. CDR3 nucleotide sequence: TGCGCCAGCAGCCGTTCCGGGACGGTCCAAGAGACCCAGTACTTC. This codes for CASSRSGTVQETQYF.

CDR3 DNA: TGTGCCAGCCACGACGGGAGCAGGGATGGCTACACCTTC. It is translated as CASHDGSRDGYTF. This chain connects TRBV18 to TRBJ1-2, with a possible D match to TRBD1 (5 bases). The germline V gene has CDR1 KGHSH and CDR2 LQKENI. The CDR3 consists of 13 residues. The V end was cut by 8 bases, the J end by 6 bases, with 16 bases between.

CDR3 sequence: CAISGNSYEQYF. CDR3 DNA sequence: TGTGCCATCAGCGGGAACTCCTACGAGCAGTACTTC. The chain has TRBV10-3 and TRBJ2-7; tentatively, D is TRBD2 (5 bases). V gave up 6 bases and J gave up 0 bases, with 6 bases separating them. There are 12 residues in the CDR3. Germline V lookup: CDR1 ENHRY, CDR2 SYGVKD.

This clone was picked up one time. This chain connects TRBV28 to TRBJ2-7; tentatively, D is TRBD2 (6 bases). Looked up from germline, CDR1 is MDHEN and CDR2 is SYDVKM. CDR3 length equals 11 residues. V lost 8 bases to trimming and J lost 3 bases, with 8 bases between them. CDR3 bases: TGTGCCAGCCGGGACTTCTACGAGCAGTACTTC. Its translation: CASRDFYEQYF.

The chain links TRBV6-5 to TRBJ1-3; TRBD1 might be the D (6 bases). Germline values: CDR1 MNHEY, CDR2 SVGAGI. Trimming shortened V by 5 bases and J by 4 bases, and 12 bases separated the two germline ends. CDR3 size: 14 residues. The CDR3, as DNA: TGTGCCAGCAGTCTAACAGGGTTCGGAAACACCATATATTTT. This sequence encodes CASSLTGFGNTIYF.

This chain links TRBV5-4 with TRBJ2-4, with 13 positions matching TRBD2. Germline loops: CDR1 SGHNT, CDR2 YYREEE (reference sequence). CDR3 size: 18 residues. J lost 8 bases, V lost 4 bases, and 15 bases had no gene match. CDR3 residues: CASSIHPTSGRRIDIQYF. In DNA form, the CDR3 reads TGTGCCAGCAGCATCCACCCGACTAGCGGGAGGCGTATAGACATTCAGTACTTC.

This sequence joins TRBV7-2 and TRBJ1-5; D is undetermined. Per the germline V gene, CDR1 is SGHTA and CDR2 is FQGNSA. The CDR3 length is 16 residues. V was cut by 1 base and J by 7 bases, with 17 bases left in between. DNA for the CDR3: TGTGCCAGCAGCTTAGGAGGTTCGGCAGTGGGCCAGCCCCAGCATTTT. Amino acids: CASSLGGSAVGQPQHF. Complete variable domain (other parts from reference TRBV7-2 and TRBJ1-5): GAGVSQSPSNKVTEKGKDVELRCDPISGHTALYWYRQSLGQGLEFLIYFQGNSAPDKSGLPSDRFSAERTGGSVSTLTIQRTQQEDSAVYLCASSLGGSAVGQPQHFGDGTRLSIL.

The V call is TRBV25-1, the J call TRBJ2-3; 7 bases match TRBD1. After removal of 1 base from V and 0 bases from J, the junction contained 4 bases not matched to a gene. The CDR3 contains 16 residues. Germline-derived CDR1 and CDR2 are MGHDK and SYGVNS. Here the CDR3 reads CASSELGGFSTDTQYF. The CDR3 DNA is TGTGCCAGCAGTGAATTAGGGGGCTTTAGCACAGATACGCAGTATTTT.

Details on this clone: This same CDR3 is encoded by further DNA sequences in the sample. This sequence joins TRBV28 and TRBJ1-5; D unresolved. The CDR3 contains 12 residues. CDR1 and CDR2 from the germline V gene are MDHEN and SYDVKM. The V gene lost 5 bases and the J gene lost 4 bases, with 6 bases spanning the gap. The CDR3 sequence: CASSLGNQPQHF. CDR3 sequence (DNA): TGTGCCAGCAGTCTGGGGAATCAGCCCCAGCATTTT.

In its sample, this clone was seen once. The chain employs TRBV29-1 and TRBJ1-1; D gene unclear. This CDR3 spans 14 amino acids. Germline CDR1 reads SQVTM; CDR2 reads ANQGSEA. V lost 6 bases to trimming and J lost 4 bases, with 18 bases between them. The CDR3 sequence is CSVRGLLSVTEAFF. The DNA for the CDR3 is TGCAGCGTGAGAGGGCTCCTTAGCGTCACTGAAGCTTTCTTT.

About this clone: The identical CDR3 is also encoded by other nucleotide sequences in the sample. The chain employs TRBV19 and TRBJ2-5, with D perhaps matching TRBD1 (6 bases). Germline CDR1 reads LNHDA; CDR2 reads SQIVND (reference sequence). The length of the CDR3 is 14 residues. With 2 bases removed from V and 1 base from J, the gap between germline ends came to 8 bases. The CDR3 nucleotides read TGTGCCAGTAGTATAACAGGGTTCCAAGAGACCCAGTACTTC. This gives the protein CASSITGFQETQYF.

This chain joins TRBV19 and TRBJ1-4, with D perhaps matching TRBD1 (5 bases). V dropped 7 bases and J dropped 7 bases, with 22 bases sitting between them. This CDR3 is built from 16 residues. Germline CDR1 reads LNHDA; CDR2 reads SQIVND (reference sequence). This chain's CDR3 is CASMAGTSYQGEKLFF. CDR3 coding DNA: TGTGCCAGTATGGCCGGGACTTCCTACCAGGGTGAAAAACTGTTTTTT.

The V gene is TRBV20-1, the J gene TRBJ1-1; no clear D gene. Germline values: CDR1 DFQATT, CDR2 SNEGSKA (reference sequence). The ends were cut back, 3 bases at V and 6 bases at J, with 5 bases in the middle. The CDR3 has 10 residues. CDR3 region: CSARMSEAFF. The CDR3 DNA is TGCAGTGCTAGGATGTCTGAAGCTTTCTTT.

The V gene is TRBV28, the J gene TRBJ2-2; 8 nucleotides agree with TRBD1. The germline gives CDR1 MDHEN, CDR2 SYDVKM. There are 15 residues in the CDR3. V lost 5 bases, J lost 5 bases, and 7 bases stayed unmatched. CDR3 nucleotides: TGTGCCAGCAGTATCGGACAGGGCAGAACCGGGGAGCTGTTTTTT. It is translated as CASSIGQGRTGELFF.

This chain connects TRBV5-1 to TRBJ2-3; 8 bases agree with TRBD1. Germline assignment: CDR1 SGHRS and CDR2 YFSETQ. The CDR3 extends over 13 amino acids. The junction had 2 bases not matched to a gene; V was cut back by 4 bases and J by 4 bases. CDR3 DNA: TGCGCCAGCAGCGAGGGACAGGCAGATACGCAGTATTTT. Its protein is CASSEGQADTQYF.

The V gene is TRBV18, the J gene TRBJ2-3, with a weak D call TRBD2 (5 bases). Germline values: CDR1 KGHSH, CDR2 LQKENI. Trimming removed 4 bases from V and 0 bases from J, with 17 bases in between. CDR3 size: 17 residues. The CDR3 DNA follows: TGTGCCAGCTCACAGGGTTTGGTGCGGACTAGCACAGATACGCAGTATTTT. Its translation: CASSQGLVRTSTDTQYF. The full variable domain, its missing parts supplied by reference TRBV18 and TRBJ2-3, is NAGVMQNPRHLVRRRGQEARLRCSPMKGHSHVYWYRQLPEEGLKFMVYLQKENIIDESGMPKERFSAEFPKEGPSILRIQQVVRGDSAAYFCASSQGLVRTSTDTQYFGPGTRLTVL.

This chain links TRBV28 with TRBJ2-7, with D possibly matching TRBD1 (7 bases). V lost 6 bases and J lost 2, with 20 bases in between. Per the germline V gene, CDR1 is MDHEN and CDR2 is SYDVKM. This CDR3 spans 16 amino acids. CDR3 sequence reads: CASSSNEGGGAYEQYF. The CDR3 DNA follows: TGTGCCAGCAGCTCCAATGAAGGAGGGGGCGCCTACGAGCAGTACTTC.

This clone was counted a single time. The chain links TRBV28 to TRBJ2-2, with 7 bases matching TRBD2. The CDR3 is made up of 15 amino acids. Germline trimming cut 10 bases from V and 3 bases from J; bases unmatched to any gene: 11. Germline values: CDR1 MDHEN, CDR2 SYDVKM. The DNA for the CDR3 is TGTGCCACCACGCCTGGGGGGGAGGACACCGGGGAGCTGTTTTTT. The encoded protein is CATTPGGEDTGELFF.

This chain links TRBV20-1 with TRBJ2-7, with 8 bases aligning to TRBD1. Trimming removed 2 bases from V and 7 bases from J; junction bases left unmatched: 1. This CDR3 comprises 11 residues. Germline lookup yields CDR1 DFQATT and CDR2 SNEGSKA (reference sequence). CDR3 residues: CSARRQGEQYF. The CDR3 coding sequence is TGCAGTGCTAGAAGACAGGGGGAGCAGTACTTC.

The genes are TRBV2 and TRBJ1-2; D gene unclear. Trimming cost V 2 bases and J 4 bases, with 14 bases left between them. There are 15 residues in the CDR3. CDR1 SNHLY and CDR2 FYNNEI come from the germline V gene. In nucleotides, the CDR3 is TGTGCCAGCAGTGAATCGCTGGGTTCAATCTATGGCTACACCTTC. It specifies CASSESLGSIYGYTF.

The V call is TRBV29-1, the J call TRBJ2-1, with D tentatively TRBD1 (5 bases). Trimming cost V 2 bases and J 1 base, with 12 bases left between them. The CDR3 spans 15 residues. The germline CDR1 and CDR2 sequences are SQVTM and ANQGSEA. CDR3 coding DNA: TGCAGCGTTGAACCACGGCAGGGTTCCTACAATGAGCAGTTCTTC. Protein product: CSVEPRQGSYNEQFF.

The chain joins TRBV2 to TRBJ1-5; D ambiguous. The CDR3 has 12 residues. Trimming took 9 bases from V and 8 from J, leaving 14 bases between them. Germline V gives CDR1 SNHLY, CDR2 FYNNEI. Here the CDR3 reads CASSSGEKPQHF. In DNA form, the CDR3 reads TGTGCCAGTTCATCCGGGGAAAAGCCCCAGCATTTT.

V and J are TRBV5-6 and TRBJ2-3, with TRBD1 matching 10 bases. The V and J ends lost 4 bases and 0 bases, in that order; junction bases with no gene match: 2. The CDR3 runs to 15 residues. CDR1 is SGHDT, CDR2 YYEEEE, per germline. The CDR3 DNA reads TGTGCCAGCAGCCCGGGACAGGGGAGCACAGATACGCAGTATTTT. Translated, it gives CASSPGQGSTDTQYF.